This entry lists 4 T cell receptor beta chains sequenced from one sample in a study of OX40 agonist ivuxolimab in advanced cancers. Measured with immunoSEQ multiplex PCR; TCRdb has only the in-frame clones, and not every one. The repertoire includes roughly 66,000 clones, approximately 80% of them detected once, and 0.6% to 0.9% sits in the top ten. Sequencing was performed on CD4+ or CD8+ T cells sorted from blood, taken in a trial of the OX40 agonist ivuxolimab. The receptors were sampled from an adult with an advanced solid tumor such as melanoma, head and neck, liver or kidney cancer.

The CDR3 sequence is CASSVDGHNEQFF. The CDR3, as DNA: TGTGCCAGCAGTGTAGACGGTCACAATGAGCAGTTCTTC. The chain employs TRBV2 and TRBJ2-1; D not certain. V was shortened by 4 bases and J by 5 bases, with 9 bases between the two germline ends. The CDR3 is 13 residues long. CDR1 and CDR2 from the germline V gene are SNHLY and FYNNEI. The whole variable domain, filled in from reference TRBV2 and TRBJ2-1, reads EPEVTQTPSHQVTQMGQEVILRCVPISNHLYFYWYRQILGQKVEFLVSFYNNEISEKSEIFDDQFSVERPDGSNFTLKIRSTKLEDSAMYFCASSVDGHNEQFFGPGTRLTVL.

The chain recombines TRBV27 with TRBJ2-7, with unresolved D. The ends were cut back, 5 bases at V and 5 bases at J, with 19 bases in the middle. The CDR3 is 15 amino acids. From germline, CDR1 is MNHEY and CDR2 SMNVEV (reference sequence). The CDR3 sequence is CASSPLSSPPDEQYF. The CDR3 DNA is TGTGCCAGCAGTCCCCTGAGCAGTCCCCCAGACGAGCAGTACTTC.

The V call is TRBV19, the J call TRBJ2-3; no definite D call. The CDR3 runs 14 residues. V lost 5 bases and J 4 bases, leaving 13 bases between the germline ends. Per the germline V gene, CDR1 is LNHDA and CDR2 is SQIVND (reference sequence). Here the CDR3 DNA reads TGTGCCAGTAGTCCTTTTGGTCGGTCAGATACGCAGTATTTT. It specifies CASSPFGRSDTQYF.

This clone was seen only a few times. The gene calls are TRBV6-5 and TRBJ1-1, with D unclear. The CDR3 runs 14 residues. CDR1 and CDR2 (germline): MNHEY, SVGAGI. Between the trimmed V and J ends, which lost 0 bases and 2 bases, there was a span of 7 bases. CDR3 amino acids: CASSYSRVNTEAFF. In DNA, the CDR3 is TGTGCCAGCAGTTACTCCCGGGTCAACACTGAAGCTTTCTTT.